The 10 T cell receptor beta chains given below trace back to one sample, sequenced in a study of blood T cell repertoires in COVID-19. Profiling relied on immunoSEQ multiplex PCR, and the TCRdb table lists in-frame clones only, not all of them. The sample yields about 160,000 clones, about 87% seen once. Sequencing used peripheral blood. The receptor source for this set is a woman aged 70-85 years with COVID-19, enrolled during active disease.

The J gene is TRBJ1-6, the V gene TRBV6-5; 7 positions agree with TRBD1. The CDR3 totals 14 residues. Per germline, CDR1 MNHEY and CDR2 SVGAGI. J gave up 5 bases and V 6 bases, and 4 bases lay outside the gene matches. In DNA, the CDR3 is TGTGCCAGCAGGGAGACAGGGAATAATTCACCCCTCCACTTT. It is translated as CASRETGNNSPLHF.

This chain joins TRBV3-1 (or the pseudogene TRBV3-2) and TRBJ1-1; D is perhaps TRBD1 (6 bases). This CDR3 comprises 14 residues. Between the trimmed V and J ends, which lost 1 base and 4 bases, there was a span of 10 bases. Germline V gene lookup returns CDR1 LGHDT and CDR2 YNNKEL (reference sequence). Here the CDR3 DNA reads TGTGCCAGCAGCCAAGGTCGCAGGGGCACTGAAGCTTTCTTT. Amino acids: CASSQGRRGTEAFF.

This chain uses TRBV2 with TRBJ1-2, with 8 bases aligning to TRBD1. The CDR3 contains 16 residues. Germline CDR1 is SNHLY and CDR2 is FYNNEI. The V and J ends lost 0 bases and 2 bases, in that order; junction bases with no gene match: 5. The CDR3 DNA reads TGTGCCAGCAGTGAAGCGCTATCAGGGGGCAACTATGGCTACACCTTC. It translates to CASSEALSGGNYGYTF.

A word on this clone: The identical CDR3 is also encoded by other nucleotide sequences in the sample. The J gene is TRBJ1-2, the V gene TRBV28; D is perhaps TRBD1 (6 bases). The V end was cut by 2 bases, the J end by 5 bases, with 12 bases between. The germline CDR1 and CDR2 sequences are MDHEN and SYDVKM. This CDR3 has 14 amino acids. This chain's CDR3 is CASSLLGRGYGYTF. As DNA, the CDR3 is TGTGCCAGCAGTTTACTCGGCAGGGGATATGGCTACACCTTC.

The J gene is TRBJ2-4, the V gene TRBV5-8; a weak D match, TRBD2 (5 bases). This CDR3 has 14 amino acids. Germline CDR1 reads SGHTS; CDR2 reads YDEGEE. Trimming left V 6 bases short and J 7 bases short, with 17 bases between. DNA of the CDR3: TGTGCCAGCATCACACTAGTTAGTATGAACATTCAGTACTTC. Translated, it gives CASITLVSMNIQYF.

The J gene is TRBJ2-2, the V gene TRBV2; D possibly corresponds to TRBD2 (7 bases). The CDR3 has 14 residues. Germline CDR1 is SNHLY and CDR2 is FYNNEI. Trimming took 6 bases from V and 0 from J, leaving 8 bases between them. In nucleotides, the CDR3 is TGTGCCAGCAGGGGGGGGCCGAACACCGGGGAGCTGTTTTTT. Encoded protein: CASRGGPNTGELFF.

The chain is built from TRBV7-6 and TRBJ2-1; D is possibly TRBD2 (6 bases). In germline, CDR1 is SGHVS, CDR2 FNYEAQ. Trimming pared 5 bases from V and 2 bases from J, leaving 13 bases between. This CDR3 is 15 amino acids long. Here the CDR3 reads CASSPTASAYNEQFF. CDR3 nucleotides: TGTGCCAGCAGCCCCACGGCTAGCGCCTACAATGAGCAGTTCTTC.

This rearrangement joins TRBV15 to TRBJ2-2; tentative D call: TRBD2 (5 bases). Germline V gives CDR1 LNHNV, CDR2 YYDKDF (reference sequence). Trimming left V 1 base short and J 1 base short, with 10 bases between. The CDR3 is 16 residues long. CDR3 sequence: CATSRVLAWNTGELFF. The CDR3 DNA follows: TGTGCCACCAGCAGAGTGCTAGCTTGGAACACCGGGGAGCTGTTTTTT.

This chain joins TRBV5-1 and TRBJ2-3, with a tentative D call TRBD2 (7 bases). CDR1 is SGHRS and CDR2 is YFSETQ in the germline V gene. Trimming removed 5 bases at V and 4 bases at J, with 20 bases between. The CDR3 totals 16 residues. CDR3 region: CASSSLGGGRADTQYF. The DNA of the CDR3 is TGCGCCAGCAGTTCTCTGGGCGGGGGCCGGGCAGATACGCAGTATTTT. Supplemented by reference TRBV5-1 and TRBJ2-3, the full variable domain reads KAGVTQTPRYLIKTRGQQVTLSCSPISGHRSVSWYQQTPGQGLQFLFEYFSETQRNKGNFPGRFSGRQFSNSRSEMNVSTLELGDSALYLCASSSLGGGRADTQYFGPGTRLTVL.

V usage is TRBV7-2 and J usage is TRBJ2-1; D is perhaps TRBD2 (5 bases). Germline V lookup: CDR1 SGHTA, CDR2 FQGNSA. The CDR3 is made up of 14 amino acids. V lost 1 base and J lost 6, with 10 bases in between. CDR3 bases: TGTGCCAGCAGCTTAGGGCGGGTAACCAATGAGCAGTTCTTC. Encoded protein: CASSLGRVTNEQFF.